One sample yielded the 21 T cell receptor beta chains listed below, sequenced in a study of T cells in Graves' hyperthyroidism and ophthalmopathy. Amplification of TCR beta CDR3 regions was performed using RNA transcripts as template. Primed by the HTBI set, a first-round RT-PCR was run on the TCR CDR3. MiXCR, run by TCRdb on the multiplex PCR reads, gives a single entry per CDR3 protein. Among about 690,000 distinct CDR3 sequences listed, 15% to 20% were seen once. Sequencing used blood. The receptors were sampled from a man in his fifties with Graves' hyperthyroidism.

This clonotype was observed many times. This chain links TRBV11-2 with TRBJ2-3, with 8 bases matching TRBD2. V lost 11 bases to trimming and J lost 1 base; unmatched junction nucleotides: 14. The CDR3 extends over 16 amino acids. The germline V gene has CDR1 SGHAT and CDR2 FQNNGV. The CDR3 sequence: CACSGIFGGGTDTQYF. DNA for the CDR3: TGTGCCTGTAGCGGGATTTTCGGTGGGGGCACAGATACGCAGTATTTT.

As to this clonotype: This may arise from a read error, as a much more abundant clone is one base away. The V call is TRBV28, the J call TRBJ2-6, with a weak D call TRBD2 (5 bases). The CDR3 is 15 amino acids. V was trimmed by 9 bases and J by 0 bases, leaving 12 bases between them. The germline CDR1 and CDR2 sequences are MDHEN and SYDVKM. In nucleotides, the CDR3 is TGTGCCAGGAAGTTGGGGAGCTCTGGGGCCAACGTCCTGACTTTC. Protein product: CARKLGSSGANVLTF.

In regard to this clonotype: A read error may be the cause here, since a much bigger clone is one base away. The rearrangement links TRBV7-2 to TRBJ1-2; D might be TRBD1 (5 bases). CDR1 and CDR2 (germline): SGHTA, FQGNSA. This CDR3 has 15 residues. The CDR3 sequence: CASSLDPPPGRGYIF. The CDR3 region has the DNA TGTGCCAGCAGCTTAGACCCCCCGCCAGGGCGTGGCTACATCTTC.

This clonotype was observed a few times. J is TRBJ2-2 and V is TRBV7-3, with D perhaps matching TRBD1 (6 bases). CDR3 length equals 15 residues. The germline V gene encodes CDR1 SGHTA and CDR2 FQGTGA. The V end was cut by 3 bases, the J end by 6 bases, with 14 bases between. CDR3 protein: CASSLMDRRAGELFF. CDR3 sequence (DNA): TGTGCCAGCAGCTTGATGGACAGAAGAGCCGGGGAGCTGTTTTTT.

The chain combines TRBV10-1 with TRBJ2-1; 7 nucleotides match TRBD1. With 6 bases clipped from V and 9 bases from J, the junction kept 8 bases outside the gene matches. Germline V gives CDR1 WNHNN, CDR2 SYGVQD (reference sequence). CDR3 length: 13 amino acids. The CDR3 region is CASRKTGSGEQFF. The CDR3 nucleotides read TGCGCCAGCAGAAAGACAGGGTCGGGTGAGCAGTTCTTC.

In this sample, this clonotype turned up many times. The chain joins TRBV12-3 or TRBV12-4 to TRBJ1-1, with a tentative D call TRBD1 (6 bases). The CDR3 is 15 residues long. Trimming shortened V by 7 bases and J by 2 bases, and 17 bases separated the two germline ends. The CDR3 bases are TGTGCCAGCAAAAATAGGGGGAGTGGCAACACTGAAGCTTTCTTT. This translates into CASKNRGSGNTEAFF.

This clonotype was detected only a few times. The chain joins TRBV5-1 to TRBJ1-1, with 9 bases identical to TRBD1. V lost 4 bases to trimming and J lost 3 bases; unmatched junction nucleotides: 10. The CDR3 covers 16 residues. Germline CDR1 SGHRS, CDR2 YFSETQ. In DNA, the CDR3 is TGCGCCAGCAGCATCACCGGGACAGGGTTGGACACTGAAGCTTTCTTT. It yields the protein CASSITGTGLDTEAFF.

There are many counts of this clonotype. The CDR3 DNA follows: TGTGCCAGCAGCCCACGGGACAACAAATTTTCACCCCTCCACTTT. Protein: CASSPRDNKFSPLHF. The V gene is TRBV11-2, the J gene TRBJ1-6; tentatively, D is TRBD1 (6 bases). Germline CDR1 reads SGHAT; CDR2 reads FQNNGV. The germline V and J ends were trimmed by 5 bases and 9 bases, with 17 bases remaining between them. The CDR3 has 15 amino acids.

This clonotype has ten or more counts. The V gene is TRBV7-2, the J gene TRBJ2-1; TRBD2 agrees at 11 bases. The CDR3 is 15 amino acids. The V gene end was trimmed by 5 bases and the J gene end by 8 bases; junction bases not matched to a gene: 8. Germline CDR1 reads SGHTA; CDR2 reads FQGNSA. The CDR3 DNA follows: TGTGCCAGCAGCGTCCTGACTAGCGGGAAGGATGAGCAGTTCTTC. Translated, it gives CASSVLTSGKDEQFF.

This clonotype was found many times. The chain employs TRBV27 and TRBJ2-7; TRBD1 matches at 7 bases. CDR1 and CDR2 from the germline V gene are MNHEY and SMNVEV (reference sequence). V was pared by 3 bases and J by 5 bases, with 7 bases of the junction left unmatched. The CDR3 sequence is 14 residues long. The CDR3 spells CASSFGQVPNEQYF. CDR3 bases: TGTGCCAGCAGTTTCGGACAGGTTCCCAACGAGCAGTACTTC.

The chain is built from TRBV6-2 or TRBV6-3 and TRBJ2-1; 7 bases line up with TRBD1. The V segment lost 2 bases and the J segment 1 base; nucleotides outside the gene matches: 11. There are 18 residues in the CDR3. Per germline, CDR1 MNHEY and CDR2 SVGEGT. DNA of the CDR3: TGTGCCAGCAGTTACGGGTTTCGCAGGGGGTTATCCTACAATGAGCAGTTCTTC. Its protein product is CASSYGFRRGLSYNEQFF.

In its sample, this clonotype was seen many times. The chain couples TRBV7-8 to TRBJ1-1; D is ambiguous. Looked up from germline, CDR1 is SGHVS and CDR2 is FQNEAQ. The CDR3 consists of 12 residues. The V end was cut by 7 bases, the J end by 2 bases, with 8 bases between. The DNA of the CDR3 is TGTGCCAGCAAATCCCCAAACACTGAAGCTTTCTTT. Protein sequence: CASKSPNTEAFF.

The V call is TRBV15, the J call TRBJ2-1, with TRBD1 identical over 7 bases. The CDR3 spans 16 residues. After removal of 3 bases from V and 1 base from J, the junction contained 6 bases not matched to a gene. Germline CDR1 reads LNHNV; CDR2 reads YYDKDF (reference sequence). The DNA of the CDR3 is TGTGCCACCAGCAGGGGAACAGGGGAGTCCTACAATGAGCAGTTCTTC. It encodes CATSRGTGESYNEQFF.

This chain links TRBV4-1 with TRBJ1-1; a possible D gene is TRBD1 (6 bases). Germline CDR1 and CDR2: MGHRA and YSYEKL. CDR3 length equals 16 residues. V lost 1 base to trimming and J lost 5 bases, with 17 bases between them. As DNA, the CDR3 is TGCGCCAGCAGCCAAGCCGTGGACAGTTGGGGAACTGAAGCTTTCTTT. The encoded protein is CASSQAVDSWGTEAFF.

This clonotype was recorded a few times. V usage is TRBV6-2 or TRBV6-3 and J usage is TRBJ2-7; 7 nucleotides match TRBD2. The V segment lost 6 bases and the J segment 4 bases; nucleotides outside the gene matches: 15. The length of the CDR3 is 16 residues. Germline CDR1 MNHEY, CDR2 SVGEGT. This CDR3 is CASSRQTGGSGYEQYF. The CDR3 nucleotides are TGTGCCAGCAGCCGCCAAACGGGGGGTTCTGGATACGAGCAGTACTTC.

At least ten counts were recorded for this clonotype. This chain uses TRBV29-1 with TRBJ1-4, with 10 bases lining up with TRBD1. The CDR3 is made up of 13 amino acids. V lost 6 bases, J lost 8 bases, and 6 bases stayed unmatched. Germline loops: CDR1 SQVTM, CDR2 ANQGSEA. The CDR3 bases are TGCAGCGTGAGGGACAGGGGAAACGAAAAACTGTTTTTT. It is translated as CSVRDRGNEKLFF.

This clonotype was recorded many times. The J gene is TRBJ2-7, the V gene TRBV18; D may be TRBD1 (6 bases). With 2 bases removed from V and 3 bases from J, the gap between germline ends came to 8 bases. The CDR3 loop spans 13 amino acids. CDR1 and CDR2 (germline): KGHSH, LQKENI. The CDR3 DNA follows: TGTGCCAGCTCACCAGAGACAGGCTACGAGCAGTACTTC. Amino acid sequence: CASSPETGYEQYF.

Ten or more counts support this clonotype. The chain joins TRBV27 to TRBJ2-7; no clear D. The V and J ends lost 7 bases and 4 bases respectively, with 14 bases between them. Germline CDR1 and CDR2: MNHEY and SMNVEV (reference sequence). CDR3 size: 13 residues. The DNA for the CDR3 is TGTGCCAGCAAGAAAGGATTAAATTACGAGCAGTACTTC. Amino acids: CASKKGLNYEQYF.

This clonotype showed up many times. This chain links TRBV12-3 or TRBV12-4 with TRBJ2-3; TRBD1 aligns across 9 bases. V lost 2 bases, J lost 1 base, and 7 bases stayed unmatched. CDR3 size: 17 residues. As DNA, the CDR3 is TGTGCCAGCAGTTTAACTCACAGGGGGCCCCGCACAGATACGCAGTATTTT. Residues: CASSLTHRGPRTDTQYF.

The chain recombines TRBV5-5 with TRBJ1-5; the D gene is possibly TRBD1 (6 bases). Germline V gene data show CDR1 as SGHKS and CDR2 as YYEKEE (reference sequence). Trimming pared 0 bases from V and 5 bases from J, leaving 12 bases between. CDR3 size: 15 residues. The CDR3 nucleotides are TGTGCCAGCAGCTTGGATTACGGGGGCTATCAGCCCCAGCATTTT. This encodes CASSLDYGGYQPQHF.

This chain connects TRBV4-3 to TRBJ2-7; D may be TRBD1 (5 bases). The CDR3 length is 15 residues. CDR1 and CDR2 (germline): LGHNA, YSLEER. Trimming left V 0 bases short and J 3 bases short, with 12 bases between. The CDR3, as DNA: TGCGCCAGCAGCCAAGATCAGGGCAGAGGCTACGAGCAGTACTTC. Amino acids: CASSQDQGRGYEQYF.